The 29 T cell receptor beta chains below were found in one sample sequenced in a study of T-cell memory formation after mild COVID-19 (dated by TCRdb to the early 2020s). To prepare the library, 5' RACE was applied. Instrument used: Illumina NovaSeq 6000. In TCRdb, the public reads were trimmed at Q25 with fastp and aligned with MiXCR, with productive beta chains retained. Rows are combined by CDR3 protein, so each entry shows the most common genes and DNA. For this sample the table gives roughly 310,000 distinct CDR3 sequences, of which roughly 15% were detected only once. Around 24% of the sample is taken by the ten largest. The sample was PBMCs or a T cell subset sorted from them (not recorded which). The receptor source for this set is a man between 18 and 29 years old who had mild COVID-19 (a few samples of this study predate the infection). The sample titles of this study are shuffled in the database, so cell type and time point are left out; the donor was told from shared clones.

This clonotype has only a few counts. The chain combines TRBV6-1 with TRBJ1-6; D ambiguous. This CDR3 has 14 residues. Germline values: CDR1 MNHNS, CDR2 SASEGT. The V and J ends lost 2 bases and 13 bases respectively, with 15 bases between them. The CDR3 sequence: CASSEFPGFRPLHF. DNA for the CDR3: TGTGCCAGCAGTGAATTTCCGGGATTCAGGCCCCTCCACTTT.

This clonotype showed up just a few times. The V gene is TRBV14, the J gene TRBJ2-7, with 9 bases matching TRBD1. CDR3 length: 13 residues. V shed 4 bases, J shed 5 bases, and the junction held 3 bases outside the gene matches. Germline CDR1 SGHDN, CDR2 FVKESK. CDR3: CASSRRDRDEQYV. CDR3 nucleotide sequence: TGTGCCAGCAGCCGCCGGGACAGGGACGAGCAGTACGTC.

This clonotype has just a few counts. Written as DNA, the CDR3 is TGCGCCAGCAGCCAAGAGGGAGACAGTTCGATTCCGGCGAACACCGGGGAGCTGTTTTTT. Its translation: CASSQEGDSSIPANTGELFF. This chain uses TRBV4-1 with TRBJ2-2; D may be TRBD1 or TRBD2 (5 bases each). The CDR3 is 20 residues long. Germline CDR1 reads MGHRA; CDR2 reads YSYEKL. V was cut by 0 bases and J by 0 bases, with 20 bases left in between.

V gene TRBV7-6 combines with J gene TRBJ1-6, with D unclear. The CDR3 is made up of 15 amino acids. Trimming pared 1 base from V and 14 bases from J, leaving 18 bases between. Germline V gene lookup returns CDR1 SGHVS and CDR2 FNYEAQ. The CDR3 sequence is CASSLDPGSVRALHF. CDR3 bases: TGTGCCAGCAGCTTAGATCCCGGTTCGGTGCGGGCCCTCCACTTT.

The chain couples TRBV6-5 to TRBJ1-4, with TRBD1 matching 9 bases. Per germline, CDR1 MNHEY and CDR2 SVGAGI. Trimming at V came to 8 bases and at J to 8 bases, leaving 6 bases not matched to a gene. This CDR3 comprises 13 residues. CDR3: CASRGQGGEKLFF. DNA for the CDR3: TGTGCCAGCCGGGGACAGGGAGGCGAAAAACTGTTTTTT.

This clonotype was counted between two and nine times. The chain carries TRBV5-1 and TRBJ1-1; D may be TRBD1 (5 bases). Between the trimmed V and J ends, which lost 2 bases and 0 bases, there was a span of 8 bases. There are 14 residues in the CDR3. Germline lookup yields CDR1 SGHRS and CDR2 YFSETQ. This CDR3 is CASSLGAVNTEAFF. CDR3 bases: TGCGCCAGCAGCTTAGGGGCAGTGAACACTGAAGCTTTCTTT.

This clonotype was seen a few times. The chain employs TRBV6-6 and TRBJ1-5; D is ambiguous. V was clipped by 2 bases and J by 3 bases, with 11 bases between them. Germline V gene data show CDR1 as MNHNY and CDR2 as SVGAGI (reference sequence). CDR3 length: 15 residues. The CDR3 coding sequence is TGTGCCAGCAGTTACGCGGGGTCGTTCAATCAGCCCCAGCATTTT. Protein product: CASSYAGSFNQPQHF.

This clonotype occurred a few times. The chain employs TRBV5-1 and TRBJ2-3; 9 bases are a match to TRBD1. V shed 4 bases and J 2 bases; nucleotides not matched to a gene: 5. Germline loops: CDR1 SGHRS, CDR2 YFSETQ. The CDR3 covers 15 residues. CDR3 coding DNA: TGCGCCAGCAGCGTCGGGACAGGGTACACAGATACGCAGTATTTT. Protein: CASSVGTGYTDTQYF.

This clonotype showed up just a few times. This rearrangement joins TRBV6-5 to TRBJ2-7; D might be TRBD2 (6 bases). The ends were cut back, 6 bases at V and 4 bases at J, with 19 bases in the middle. CDR1 and CDR2 from the germline V gene are MNHEY and SVGAGI. The CDR3 contains 15 residues. CDR3 in DNA: TGTGCCAGCAGCATCTCGCGGGGAAGGGTGTACGAGCAGTACGTC. It translates to CASSISRGRVYEQYV.

This clonotype was seen only a few times. The V call is TRBV5-1, the J call TRBJ2-1; the D is unclear. Trimming took 3 bases from V and 8 from J, leaving 15 bases between them. The germline CDR1 and CDR2 sequences are SGHRS and YFSETQ. CDR3 length equals 14 residues. CDR3: CASSSEVPSDEQFF. The CDR3 DNA is TGCGCCAGCAGCTCTGAGGTACCTTCAGATGAGCAGTTCTTC.

This clonotype appeared a few times. This chain uses TRBV28 with TRBJ2-5; D remains ambiguous. From germline, CDR1 is MDHEN and CDR2 SYDVKM. Trimming removed 3 bases from V and 2 bases from J, with 13 bases in between. This CDR3 comprises 15 residues. CDR3 residues: CASSFSSASQETQYF. In DNA form, the CDR3 reads TGTGCCAGCAGTTTTTCTAGTGCGTCACAAGAGACCCAGTACTTC.

V usage is TRBV12-3 or TRBV12-4 and J usage is TRBJ1-1, with 12 bases lining up with TRBD1. Losses at the gene ends were 6 bases for V and 11 bases for J; bases not matched to a gene: 13. The CDR3 totals 15 residues. The chain's CDR3 is CASSPGTGGVGGAFF. CDR3 coding DNA: TGTGCCAGCAGCCCCGGGACAGGGGGCGTGGGGGGGGCTTTCTTT.

This clonotype has just a few counts. CDR3: CASSLGSAGANVLTF. The CDR3 DNA sequence: TGTGCCAGCAGCTTAGGGTCCGCTGGGGCCAACGTCCTGACTTTC. The gene calls are TRBV7-9 and TRBJ2-6; no clear D. V was cut by 1 base and J by 2 bases, with 6 bases left in between. The germline CDR1 and CDR2 sequences are SEHNR and FQNEAQ (reference sequence). There are 15 residues in the CDR3.

There are a few counts of this clonotype. The genes are TRBV7-8 and TRBJ1-5; 7 nucleotides agree with TRBD1. Germline values: CDR1 SGHVS, CDR2 FQNEAQ. This CDR3 comprises 14 residues. J gave up 5 bases and V 4 bases, and 5 bases lay outside the gene matches. Here the CDR3 reads CASSSGQPHQPQHF. DNA for the CDR3: TGTGCCAGCAGCTCGGGACAGCCACATCAGCCCCAGCATTTT.

The rearrangement joins TRBV12-3 or TRBV12-4 to TRBJ2-7; TRBD1 agrees at 9 bases. The CDR3 consists of 12 residues. Trimming at V came to 4 bases and at J to 9 bases, leaving 4 bases not matched to a gene. The CDR3 coding sequence is TGTGCCAGCAGTTACGGACAGGGGAGGCAGTACGTC. Translated: CASSYGQGRQYV.

The J gene is TRBJ2-7, the V gene TRBV4-3; 7 bases fit TRBD1. This CDR3 has 16 residues. The germline V gene encodes CDR1 LGHNA and CDR2 YSLEER. The ends lost 0 bases at V and 3 bases at J; junction bases unmatched: 8. CDR3 nucleotide sequence: TGCGCCAGCAGCCAAGATCAAGCAGGGGGAATCTACGAGCAGTACTTC. Translated, it gives CASSQDQAGGIYEQYF.

This chain joins TRBV24-1 and TRBJ2-5; the D is unclear. V lost 3 bases and J lost 0, with 16 bases in between. CDR1 and CDR2 (germline): KGHDR, SFDVKD. This CDR3 is built from 17 residues. CDR3 nucleotides: TGTGCCACCAGTGATGGCTCTTCAGGATCGTACCAAGAGACCCAGTACTTC. Its translation: CATSDGSSGSYQETQYF.

The genes are TRBV12-3 or TRBV12-4 and TRBJ1-4; TRBD1 matches at 9 bases. CDR3 size: 16 residues. The trim removed 6 bases at V and 5 bases at J, leaving 10 bases unmatched. In DNA, the CDR3 is TGTGCCAGCAGCCGGGACAGGGATCGCTGGAATGAAAAACTGTTTTTT. It specifies CASSRDRDRWNEKLFF.

This chain links TRBV2 with TRBJ1-5; D gene unclear. Germline CDR1 reads SNHLY; CDR2 reads FYNNEI. V was trimmed by 5 bases and J by 3 bases, leaving 8 bases between them. CDR3 length: 13 amino acids. DNA for the CDR3: TGTGCCAGCAGTAGCCAGACCAATCAGCCCCAGCATTTT. Translating it yields CASSSQTNQPQHF.

The chain has TRBV20-1 and TRBJ2-7; 10 bases agree with TRBD1. Germline CDR1 is DFQATT and CDR2 is SNEGSKA (reference sequence). Trimming at V came to 0 bases and at J to 5 bases, leaving 7 bases not matched to a gene. The CDR3 is 15 residues long. The CDR3 sequence is CSARDPGQGVNEQYF. The DNA for the CDR3 is TGCAGTGCTAGAGATCCCGGACAGGGGGTCAACGAGCAGTACTTC.

This clonotype was detected only a few times. CDR3 loop: CSASPGRGLWEQYF. The CDR3, as DNA: TGCAGTGCTAGCCCCGGAAGGGGGCTGTGGGAGCAGTACTTC. The chain joins TRBV20-1 to TRBJ2-7; 7 positions agree with TRBD1. With V trimmed by 3 bases and J by 7 bases, 12 bases remained unmatched. The germline V gene has CDR1 DFQATT and CDR2 SNEGSKA (reference sequence). The CDR3 is 14 amino acids.

The V and J genes are TRBV4-3 and TRBJ2-7, with TRBD2 as a possible D gene (5 bases). This CDR3 has 16 residues. Trimming left V 0 bases short and J 4 bases short, with 16 bases between. Per the germline V gene, CDR1 is LGHNA and CDR2 is YSLEER. The CDR3 region is CASSQEAGSRGYEQYF. CDR3 DNA sequence: TGCGCCAGCAGCCAAGAGGCGGGTAGCCGGGGTTACGAGCAGTACTTC.

This clonotype turned up a few times. V and J are TRBV7-2 and TRBJ2-1; D is undetermined. V lost 3 bases and J lost 6, with 12 bases in between. Germline V gives CDR1 SGHTA, CDR2 FQGNSA. The CDR3 consists of 14 residues. The CDR3 loop reads CASSFGTFLNEQFF. In DNA, the CDR3 is TGTGCCAGCAGCTTCGGCACATTCCTCAATGAGCAGTTCTTC.

This clonotype was observed a few times. The rearrangement uses TRBV24-1 and TRBJ2-1; D is unclear. Trimming cost V 1 base and J 6 bases, with 6 bases left between them. This CDR3 comprises 13 residues. CDR1 and CDR2 from the germline V gene are KGHDR and SFDVKD. The CDR3, as DNA: TGTGCCACCAGTGATTTCTTCCTCAATGAGCAGTTCTTC. This gives the protein CATSDFFLNEQFF.

This rearrangement joins TRBV5-1 to TRBJ2-3; D gene unclear. V was cut by 0 bases and J by 4 bases, with 9 bases left in between. The CDR3 has 14 amino acids. Germline V gene lookup returns CDR1 SGHRS and CDR2 YFSETQ. The CDR3 coding sequence is TGCGCCAGCAGCTTGGGTGTGGGTTCAGATACGCAGTATTTT. Its translation: CASSLGVGSDTQYF. The whole variable domain, filled in from reference TRBV5-1 and TRBJ2-3, reads KAGVTQTPRYLIKTRGQQVTLSCSPISGHRSVSWYQQTPGQGLQFLFEYFSETQRNKGNFPGRFSGRQFSNSRSEMNVSTLELGDSALYLCASSLGVGSDTQYFGPGTRLTVL.

This clonotype has a count of ten or more. The gene calls are TRBV7-6 and TRBJ2-7; D unresolved. The V and J ends lost 0 bases and 0 bases respectively, with 6 bases between them. Germline CDR1 reads SGHVS; CDR2 reads FNYEAQ. There are 14 residues in the CDR3. CDR3 protein: CASSLAGSSYEQYF. In nucleotides, the CDR3 is TGTGCCAGCAGCTTAGCAGGCAGCTCCTACGAGCAGTACTTC. Variable domain in full (rest from reference TRBV7-6 and TRBJ2-7): GAGVSQSPRYKVTKRGQDVALRCDPISGHVSLYWYRQALGQGPEFLTYFNYEAQQDKSGLPNDRFSAERPEGSISTLTIQRTEQRDSAMYRCASSLAGSSYEQYFGPGTRLTVT.

The genes are TRBV28 and TRBJ2-7, with 8 bases matching TRBD1. The junction had 7 bases not matched to a gene; V was cut back by 6 bases and J by 9 bases. Germline-derived CDR1 and CDR2 are MDHEN and SYDVKM. CDR3 length equals 12 residues. The DNA of the CDR3 is TGTGCCAGCAGCTCCACGACAGGGGTGCAGTACGTC. Translation gives CASSSTTGVQYV.

J is TRBJ2-5 and V is TRBV5-1; TRBD1 matches at 8 bases. Per the germline V gene, CDR1 is SGHRS and CDR2 is YFSETQ. The CDR3 spans 15 residues. V shed 4 bases, J shed 1 base, and the junction held 6 bases outside the gene matches. The CDR3, as DNA: TGCGCCAGCAGCGGACAGGGACAGCCCCAAGAGACCCAGTACTTC. Residues: CASSGQGQPQETQYF.

The table lists this clonotype with a count of one. V and J are TRBV2 and TRBJ2-1; weak D call: TRBD1 (5 bases). V lost 6 bases to trimming and J lost 5 bases, with 11 bases between them. Germline V gives CDR1 SNHLY, CDR2 FYNNEI. The CDR3 is 13 amino acids. CDR3 protein: CASRETVNNEQFF. Written as DNA, the CDR3 is TGTGCCAGCAGAGAGACAGTTAACAATGAGCAGTTCTTC.